A single sample gave rise to the 9 T cell receptor beta chains below, sequenced in a study of T cell clones after liver transplantation. Sequencing used immunoSEQ multiplex PCR; TCRdb keeps in-frame clones, though not all of them. The table has about 75,000 clones, under 90% seen once. Material: CD4+ T cells from blood, obtained around 50 months after liver transplant. These receptors all come from a human patient who received a liver transplant. Some T cells may be graft donor cells.

This clone was seen just once. The rearrangement joins TRBV14 to TRBJ2-3; D call uncertain. The length of the CDR3 is 16 residues. Trimming took 4 bases from V and 3 from J, leaving 17 bases between them. Germline V lookup: CDR1 SGHDN, CDR2 FVKESK. CDR3 sequence (DNA): TGTGCCAGCAGCCCCCTGGCAGGCGCCTATACAGATACGCAGTATTTT. This sequence encodes CASSPLAGAYTDTQYF. Complete variable domain (other parts from reference TRBV14 and TRBJ2-3): EAGVTQFPSHSVIEKGQTVTLRCDPISGHDNLYWYRRVMGKEIKFLLHFVKESKQDESGMPNNRFLAERTGGTYSTLKVQPAELEDSGVYFCASSPLAGAYTDTQYFGPGTRLTVL.

There are a few counts of this clone. This chain links TRBV28 with TRBJ2-7, with D perhaps TRBD1 (6 bases). V was clipped by 4 bases and J by 3 bases, with 19 bases between them. The CDR3 has 16 amino acids. Per germline, CDR1 MDHEN and CDR2 SYDVKM. In DNA form, the CDR3 reads TGTGCCAGCAGTTCAACCTTCGCACAGGGAAACTACGAGCAGTACTTC. The encoded protein is CASSSTFAQGNYEQYF.

The chain uses TRBV5-4 and TRBJ1-1; D perhaps matches TRBD1 (5 bases). The CDR3 has 13 amino acids. Germline V CDR1 and CDR2: SGHNT, YYREEE (reference sequence). V lost 4 bases and J lost 1, with 8 bases in between. DNA of the CDR3: TGTGCCAGCAGCGGTGACAGGAACACTGAAGCTTTCTTT. Protein sequence: CASSGDRNTEAFF. The entire variable domain, with the rest obtained from reference TRBV5-4 and TRBJ1-1, is as follows: ETGVTQSPTHLIKTRGQQVTLRCSSQSGHNTVSWYQQALGQGPQFIFQYYREEENGRGNFPPRFSGLQFPNYSSELNVNALELDDSALYLCASSGDRNTEAFFGQGTRLTVV.

The chain couples TRBV4-2 to TRBJ2-1, with no clear D. The CDR3 is made up of 14 amino acids. V lost 1 base and J lost 6, with 10 bases in between. Germline assignment: CDR1 LGHNA and CDR2 YNFKEQ. CDR3 residues: CASSQVGDSNEQFF. In DNA form, the CDR3 reads TGTGCCAGCAGCCAAGTCGGTGATAGCAATGAGCAGTTCTTC.

This clone has just one count. The chain combines TRBV4-2 with TRBJ2-7; TRBD1 matches at 9 bases. Per the germline V gene, CDR1 is LGHNA and CDR2 is YNFKEQ. The CDR3 totals 15 residues. Trimming at V came to 6 bases and at J to 2 bases, leaving 8 bases not matched to a gene. The CDR3 DNA follows: TGTGCCAGCAGTCCCCCGGGACAGGGAGCCTACGAGCAGTACTTC. Amino acids: CASSPPGQGAYEQYF.

The chain employs TRBV27 and TRBJ2-7; a weak D match, TRBD1 (5 bases). The CDR3 consists of 13 residues. Germline loops: CDR1 MNHEY, CDR2 SMNVEV (reference sequence). V lost 8 bases and J 2 bases, leaving 13 bases between the germline ends. The CDR3 DNA reads TGTGCCAGCCGCCCGGACACAACCTACGAGCAGTACTTC. It codes for CASRPDTTYEQYF.

In its sample, this clone was seen a few times. J is TRBJ1-2 and V is TRBV7-8; 8 bases align to TRBD1. CDR1 and CDR2 from the germline V gene are SGHVS and FQNEAQ. This CDR3 comprises 14 residues. After removal of 6 bases from V and 4 bases from J, the junction contained 7 bases not matched to a gene. The CDR3 coding sequence is TGTGCCAGCAGTGACAGGGGTGTCGGCTATGGCTACACCTTC. It codes for CASSDRGVGYGYTF.

The chain employs TRBV10-3 and TRBJ2-5; 12 nucleotides match TRBD2. J gave up 5 bases and V 9 bases, and 7 bases lay outside the gene matches. The CDR3 consists of 14 residues. CDR1 and CDR2 (germline): ENHRY, SYGVKD. CDR3 protein: CAITSGGPGETQYF. For the CDR3, the DNA is TGTGCCATTACTAGCGGGGGGCCAGGGGAGACCCAGTACTTC.

The chain employs TRBV7-9 and TRBJ2-5; the match to TRBD1 covers 10 bases. Per the germline V gene, CDR1 is SEHNR and CDR2 is FQNEAQ (reference sequence). The CDR3 extends over 14 amino acids. V gave up 5 bases and J gave up 6 bases; unmatched junction bases: 6. The CDR3 reads CASSPPGQGKTQYF. DNA of the CDR3: TGTGCCAGCAGCCCTCCGGGACAGGGGAAGACCCAGTACTTC.